The next 30 T cell receptor beta chains were all read from a single sample in a study of shared clonotypes between healthy human individuals. The repertoire was sequenced with immunoSEQ multiplex PCR; TCRdb's copy has only in-frame clones and lacks some. Seen here are about 2 million clones, 85% to 95% observed once, and the top ten hold approximately 0.13%. The sequencing sample was made of naive CD4+ T cells sorted from blood. As for subset: CD45RA+ positively selected. The receptors here all came from a man aged 18 to 35 in good health.

The rearrangement links TRBV5-1 to TRBJ1-3; D ambiguous. The V and J ends lost 4 bases and 0 bases respectively, with 5 bases between them. Germline loops: CDR1 SGHRS, CDR2 YFSETQ. This CDR3 has 13 amino acids. In DNA, the CDR3 is TGCGCCAGCAGCCCAAACTCTGGAAACACCATATATTTT. It yields the protein CASSPNSGNTIYF.

The DNA of the CDR3 is TGTGCCAGCAAAACGGGGGACAGCCTTAATTCACCCCTCCACTTT. It is translated as CASKTGDSLNSPLHF. This rearrangement joins TRBV27 to TRBJ1-6; 7 nucleotides align to TRBD1. Germline CDR1 reads MNHEY; CDR2 reads SMNVEV (reference sequence). CDR3 length: 15 amino acids. Losses at the gene ends were 7 bases for V and 6 bases for J; bases not matched to a gene: 9.

The chain employs TRBV5-4 and TRBJ2-5; perhaps TRBD2 as D (7 bases). There are 18 residues in the CDR3. Trimming took off 4 bases at V and 1 base at J, with 23 bases between the two ends. The germline gives CDR1 SGHNT, CDR2 YYREEE (reference sequence). The CDR3 region has the DNA TGTGCCAGCAGCCACGTGGGGGGCTCGAGCGGGACCCAAGAGACCCAGTACTTC. It codes for CASSHVGGSSGTQETQYF.

This chain uses TRBV6-5 with TRBJ2-1; 10 positions agree with TRBD1. Germline values: CDR1 MNHEY, CDR2 SVGAGI. The J segment lost 4 bases and the V segment lost 4 bases, leaving 7 bases of the junction unmatched. The CDR3 has 16 amino acids. The CDR3 nucleotides read TGTGCCAGCAGTTGGACAGGGGGTTTGGATTACAATGAGCAGTTCTTC. This gives the protein CASSWTGGLDYNEQFF.

The CDR3 protein is CASSLRGLAEAFF. The CDR3 nucleotides read TGTGCCAGCAGCCTCAGGGGGCTCGCTGAAGCTTTCTTT. The chain uses TRBV11-2 and TRBJ1-1; 8 bases are shared with TRBD1. V was clipped by 5 bases and J by 6 bases; unmatched bases: 5. The CDR3 is 13 residues long. The germline V gene has CDR1 SGHAT and CDR2 FQNNGV.

The rearrangement uses TRBV6-6 and TRBJ1-1, with D possibly matching TRBD1 (5 bases). Deletions cut 2 bases from V and 3 bases from J, with 10 bases between. The CDR3 is made up of 14 amino acids. Germline V CDR1 and CDR2: MNHNY, SVGAGI (reference sequence). CDR3 residues: CASSYDSFDTEAFF. The CDR3 nucleotides are TGTGCCAGCAGTTACGACAGCTTTGACACTGAAGCTTTCTTT.

The V call is TRBV5-4, the J call TRBJ2-5, with 9 bases aligning to TRBD2. The CDR3 extends over 16 amino acids. Germline V gene data show CDR1 as SGHNT and CDR2 as YYREEE (reference sequence). V lost 4 bases to trimming and J lost 2 bases; unmatched junction nucleotides: 9. In DNA form, the CDR3 reads TGTGCCAGCAGCCTGCGGGCGGGAGGGCCACAAGAGACCCAGTACTTC. It specifies CASSLRAGGPQETQYF.

This chain connects TRBV7-2 to TRBJ2-1; 11 bases align to TRBD2. With 4 bases clipped from V and 4 bases from J, the junction kept 15 bases outside the gene matches. Germline CDR1 is SGHTA and CDR2 is FQGNSA. The CDR3 spans 19 residues. The DNA for the CDR3 is TGTGCCAGCAGCTCCCGGTGGGTAGCGGGAGGGCCGGGATACAATGAGCAGTTCTTC. This gives the protein CASSSRWVAGGPGYNEQFF.

The CDR3, as DNA: TGTGCCAGCAGCTGGGGGGACACCAGCTCCTACAATGAGCAGTTCTTC. Encoded protein: CASSWGDTSSYNEQFF. The chain uses TRBV5-6 and TRBJ2-1; D possibly uses TRBD1 or TRBD2 (6 bases each). Per the germline V gene, CDR1 is SGHDT and CDR2 is YYEEEE. There are 16 residues in the CDR3. V was pared by 3 bases and J by 0 bases, with 13 bases between. Full variable domain (outside the CDR3, taken from reference TRBV5-6 and TRBJ2-1): DAGVTQSPTHLIKTRGQQVTLRCSPKSGHDTVSWYQQALGQGPQFIFQYYEEEERQRGNFPDRFSGHQFPNYSSELNVNALLLGDSALYLCASSWGDTSSYNEQFFGPGTRLTVL.

The V and J genes are TRBV9 and TRBJ2-1; 8 bases match TRBD2. Germline assignment: CDR1 SGDLS and CDR2 YYNGEE. The CDR3 totals 13 residues. Trimming cost V 5 bases and J 9 bases; bases outside gene matches: 7. The CDR3 nucleotides are TGTGCCAGCAGTGAGACTAGCGCGACTGAGCAGTTCTTC. Translation gives CASSETSATEQFF.

As to this clone: Different DNA sequences within this sample yield the same CDR3. The V and J genes are TRBV6-5 and TRBJ2-5; D ambiguous. The CDR3 consists of 11 residues. CDR1 is MNHEY, CDR2 SVGAGI, per germline. Trimming cost V 9 bases and J 2 bases, with 7 bases left between them. CDR3 region: CASSRQETQYF. The CDR3 DNA is TGTGCCAGTTCGAGACAAGAGACCCAGTACTTC.

The chain joins TRBV30 to TRBJ1-2; 9 bases map to TRBD1. The germline V gene encodes CDR1 GTSNPN and CDR2 SVGIG (reference sequence). The CDR3 sequence is 14 residues long. Trimming removed 3 bases from V and 3 bases from J; junction bases left unmatched: 5. The CDR3 DNA reads TGTGCCTGGAGGCCGGGACAGGGATACTATGGCTACACCTTC. Protein sequence: CAWRPGQGYYGYTF.

The chain links TRBV18 to TRBJ2-5, with D possibly matching TRBD1 (5 bases). The CDR3 is 14 amino acids. The V gene lost 4 bases and the J gene lost 2 bases, with 11 bases spanning the gap. CDR1 and CDR2 from the germline V gene are KGHSH and LQKENI. The CDR3 is CASSRSGFQETQYF. The CDR3 region has the DNA TGTGCCAGCTCACGCTCAGGGTTTCAAGAGACCCAGTACTTC.

The chain couples TRBV2 to TRBJ1-1; possibly TRBD1 for D (6 bases). CDR3 size: 13 residues. Germline V gene data show CDR1 as SNHLY and CDR2 as FYNNEI. Trimming shortened V by 5 bases and J by 2 bases, and 9 bases separated the two germline ends. The CDR3 DNA reads as TGTGCCAGCAGTTCGGACAGCAACACTGAAGCTTTCTTT. This translates into CASSSDSNTEAFF.

The chain links TRBV30 to TRBJ1-6; 9 positions match TRBD1. This CDR3 is 18 amino acids long. J was trimmed by 8 bases and V by 2 bases; bases with no gene match: 16. Germline V gene sequence: CDR1 GTSNPN, CDR2 SVGIG (reference sequence). The CDR3 loop is CAWSRLGTGRIEYSPLHF. The DNA of the CDR3 is TGTGCCTGGAGTCGACTGGGGACAGGGAGAATTGAGTATTCACCCCTCCACTTT.

The CDR3 bases are TGTGCCAGCAATCCACGGACGTCCTACACTGAAGCTTTCTTT. Amino acid sequence: CASNPRTSYTEAFF. The genes are TRBV2 and TRBJ1-1, with D hard to call. Deletions cut 7 bases from V and 3 bases from J, with 15 bases between. The CDR3 loop spans 14 amino acids. Germline lookup yields CDR1 SNHLY and CDR2 FYNNEI.

V and J are TRBV6-6 and TRBJ2-7, with 7 bases that match TRBD2. Germline V gene lookup returns CDR1 MNHNY and CDR2 SVGAGI (reference sequence). J was trimmed by 0 bases and V by 2 bases; bases with no gene match: 4. The length of the CDR3 is 15 residues. CDR3 protein: CASSYSGATSYEQYF. In nucleotides, the CDR3 is TGTGCCAGCAGTTACAGCGGGGCTACCTCCTACGAGCAGTACTTC.

To note about this clone: The same CDR3 also results from other DNA sequences found in this sample. V gene TRBV10-1 combines with J gene TRBJ2-5, with D unresolved. Germline CDR1 and CDR2: WNHNN and SYGVQD (reference sequence). Trimming took 0 bases from V and 5 from J, leaving 4 bases between them. The CDR3 is 12 residues long. The CDR3: CASSESGETQYF. The CDR3 bases are TGCGCCAGCAGTGAGTCTGGGGAGACCCAGTACTTC.

The chain is built from TRBV2 and TRBJ1-1; unclear D gene. This CDR3 region has 12 residues. The germline V gene encodes CDR1 SNHLY and CDR2 FYNNEI. Trimming pared 8 bases from V and 0 bases from J, leaving 7 bases between. The CDR3 protein is CASHQVNTEAFF. The DNA of the CDR3 is TGTGCCAGCCATCAGGTGAACACTGAAGCTTTCTTT.

The chain recombines TRBV15 with TRBJ2-1, with 8 bases aligning to TRBD2. Unmatched junction bases numbered 7, after V lost 1 base and J lost 8 bases. CDR1 LNHNV and CDR2 YYDKDF come from the germline V gene (reference sequence). The CDR3 loop spans 15 amino acids. The CDR3 coding sequence is TGTGCCACCAGCAGAGCCCCCCGGGGGGGCCATGAGCAGTTCTTC. Translating gives CATSRAPRGGHEQFF. Full variable domain (rest looked up from reference TRBV15 and TRBJ2-1): DAMVIQNPRYQVTQFGKPVTLSCSQTLNHNVMYWYQQKSSQAPKLLFHYYDKDFNNEADTPDNFQSRRPNTSFCFLDIRSPGLGDTAMYLCATSRAPRGGHEQFFGPGTRLTVL.

The CDR3 DNA follows: TGTGCCAGCAGCCTGCTGGGAGGGGGTGGCACAGATACGCAGTATTTT. Protein product: CASSLLGGGGTDTQYF. This chain joins TRBV7-9 and TRBJ2-3; D is possibly TRBD2 (7 bases). The length of the CDR3 is 16 residues. Germline V lookup: CDR1 SEHNR, CDR2 FQNEAQ (reference sequence). Trimming took off 5 bases at V and 1 base at J, with 16 bases between the two ends.

Remarks on this clone: The same CDR3 arises from other DNA sequences in this sample as well. The chain joins TRBV5-1 to TRBJ2-5; D is ambiguous. This CDR3 is 13 amino acids long. The germline CDR1 and CDR2 sequences are SGHRS and YFSETQ. The V end was cut by 2 bases, the J end by 5 bases, with 10 bases between. The CDR3: CASSLGIWETQYF. The CDR3 bases are TGCGCCAGCAGCTTAGGTATATGGGAGACCCAGTACTTC.

This chain joins TRBV11-3 and TRBJ1-1; D unclear. V lost 3 bases, J lost 2 bases, and 16 bases lay in between. Germline lookup yields CDR1 SGHNT and CDR2 YENEEA. The CDR3 has 16 residues. This CDR3 is CASSFGLGGGNTEAFF. In DNA form, the CDR3 reads TGTGCCAGCAGCTTCGGTCTGGGCGGCGGTAACACTGAAGCTTTCTTT. Filled out from reference TRBV11-3 and TRBJ1-1, the complete variable domain reads EAGVVQSPRYKIIEKKQPVAFWCNPISGHNTLYWYLQNLGQGPELLIRYENEEAVDDSQLPKDRFSAERLKGVDSTLKIQPAELGDSAVYLCASSFGLGGGNTEAFFGQGTRLTVV.

This rearrangement joins TRBV7-9 to TRBJ1-3; TRBD1 agrees at 7 bases. There are 15 residues in the CDR3. The V and J ends lost 4 bases and 4 bases, in that order; junction bases with no gene match: 7. Germline values: CDR1 SEHNR, CDR2 FQNEAQ (reference sequence). The CDR3 DNA reads TGTGCCAGCAGCTCGACAGGGCACCTCGGAAACACCATATATTTT. Translation: CASSSTGHLGNTIYF.

CDR3 loop: CASSPSVGTVSYEQYF. For the CDR3, the DNA is TGTGCCAGTAGTCCGTCGGTAGGGACGGTGTCCTACGAGCAGTACTTC. The chain combines TRBV19 with TRBJ2-7; D may be TRBD1 or TRBD2 (5 bases each). The CDR3 consists of 16 residues. Trimming stripped 5 bases from V and 1 base from J, with 18 bases between. Germline CDR1 and CDR2: LNHDA and SQIVND (reference sequence).

With regard to this clone: This same CDR3 is encoded by further DNA sequences in the sample. The rearrangement links TRBV5-1 to TRBJ2-5; D is unresolved. CDR3 length: 13 amino acids. Germline lookup yields CDR1 SGHRS and CDR2 YFSETQ. V was shortened by 2 bases and J by 0 bases, with 5 bases between the two germline ends. The CDR3 DNA sequence: TGCGCCAGCAGCTTAGAGTACCAAGAGACCCAGTACTTC. It is translated as CASSLEYQETQYF.

The V call is TRBV18, the J call TRBJ1-5; no clear D gene. Germline V lookup: CDR1 KGHSH, CDR2 LQKENI. Trimming pared 4 bases from V and 3 bases from J, leaving 10 bases between. The CDR3 contains 14 residues. This chain's CDR3 is CASSRDGFNQPQHF. The CDR3 DNA reads as TGTGCCAGCTCACGAGACGGTTTCAATCAGCCCCAGCATTTT.

Notes on this clone: This specimen includes other DNA sequences encoding the same CDR3. The chain combines TRBV4-3 with TRBJ1-1; D is undetermined. CDR1 is LGHNA, CDR2 YSLEER, per germline. V lost 3 bases and J lost 0, with 5 bases in between. The CDR3 sequence is 13 residues long. The CDR3 spells CASSQAVNTEAFF. The CDR3 coding sequence is TGCGCCAGCAGCCAGGCGGTGAACACTGAAGCTTTCTTT.

The DNA of the CDR3 is TGTGCCTGGAGTACGGGACAGGAGCAGCCCCAGCATTTT. Translated: CAWSTGQEQPQHF. This chain connects TRBV30 to TRBJ1-5; 8 bases line up with TRBD1. The trim removed 2 bases at V and 7 bases at J, leaving 4 bases unmatched. The germline CDR1 and CDR2 sequences are GTSNPN and SVGIG (reference sequence). This CDR3 has 13 residues.

The CDR3 nucleotides are TGTGCCAGCAGTGATGGTGTCGGATCCATTATCTATGGCTACACCTTC. Its protein product is CASSDGVGSIIYGYTF. The rearrangement uses TRBV6-1 and TRBJ1-2; no definite D call. CDR3 length equals 16 residues. V lost 3 bases to trimming and J lost 4 bases, with 18 bases between them. Germline CDR1 reads MNHNS; CDR2 reads SASEGT.